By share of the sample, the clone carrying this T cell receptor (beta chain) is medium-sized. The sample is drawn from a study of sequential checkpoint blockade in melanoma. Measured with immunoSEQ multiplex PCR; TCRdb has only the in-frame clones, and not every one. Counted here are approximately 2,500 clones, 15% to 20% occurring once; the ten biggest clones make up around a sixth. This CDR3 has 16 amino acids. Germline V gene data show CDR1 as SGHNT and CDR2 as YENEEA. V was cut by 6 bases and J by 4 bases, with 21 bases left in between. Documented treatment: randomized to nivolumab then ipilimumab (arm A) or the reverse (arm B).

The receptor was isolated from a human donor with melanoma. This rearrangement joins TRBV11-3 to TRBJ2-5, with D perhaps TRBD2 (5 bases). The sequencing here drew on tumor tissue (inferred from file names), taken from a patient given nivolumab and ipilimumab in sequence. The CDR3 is CASSPGGSIRRETQYF. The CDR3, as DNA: TGTGCCAGCAGTCCCGGAGGTTCAATTCGGCGAGAGACCCAGTACTTC. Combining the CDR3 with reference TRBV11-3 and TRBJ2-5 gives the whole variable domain EAGVVQSPRYKIIEKKQPVAFWCNPISGHNTLYWYLQNLGQGPELLIRYENEEAVDDSQLPKDRFSAERLKGVDSTLKIQPAELGDSAVYLCASSPGGSIRRETQYFGPGTRLLVL.